A single sample gave rise to the 23 T cell receptor beta chains below, sequenced in a study of T cells in Graves' hyperthyroidism and ophthalmopathy. TCR beta CDR3 region amplification was performed from RNA transcripts. The primer set for the first-round RT-PCR of the TCR CDR3 was HTBI. MiXCR was run by TCRdb on the multiplex PCR reads, yielding one entry per CDR3 protein. The sample holds hundreds of thousands of distinct CDR3 sequences, about 14% seen once. Sequencing was performed on blood. The receptors were gathered from a woman between 50 and 59 years old with Graves' ophthalmopathy.

Ten or more counts support this clonotype. This sequence joins TRBV7-9 and TRBJ2-7; 10 bases fit TRBD1. CDR1 and CDR2 (germline): SEHNR, FQNEAQ (reference sequence). V shed 7 bases and J 4 bases; nucleotides not matched to a gene: 10. CDR3 length equals 15 residues. CDR3 protein: CASTGQGQGFYEQYF. CDR3 in DNA: TGTGCCAGCACCGGCCAGGGACAGGGGTTTTACGAGCAGTACTTC. The entire variable domain, with the rest obtained from reference TRBV7-9 and TRBJ2-7, is as follows: DTGVSQNPRHKITKRGQNVTFRCDPISEHNRLYWYRQTLGQGPEFLTYFQNEAQLEKSRLLSDRFSAERPKGSFSTLEIQRTEQGDSAMYLCASTGQGQGFYEQYFGPGTRLTVT.

This clonotype was recorded many times. The chain links TRBV20-1 to TRBJ2-7, with TRBD1 matching 7 bases. From germline, CDR1 is DFQATT and CDR2 SNEGSKA (reference sequence). The CDR3 is 12 residues long. The V segment lost 6 bases and the J segment 2 bases; nucleotides outside the gene matches: 4. CDR3 nucleotides: TGCAGTGCCTGGGACAGCACCTACGAGCAGTACTTC. Encoded protein: CSAWDSTYEQYF.

Comment on this clonotype: A much more abundant neighbour one base away suggests this may be a read error. This rearrangement joins TRBV28 to TRBJ2-7, with 7 bases lining up with TRBD1. Germline lookup yields CDR1 MDHEN and CDR2 SYDVKM. The junction had 9 bases not matched to a gene; V was cut back by 4 bases and J by 6 bases. This CDR3 is built from 14 residues. The CDR3, as DNA: TGTGCCAGCAGTTCGCCGGGACAGTTCTGCGAGCAGTACTTC. The encoded protein is CASSSPGQFCEQYF.

This clonotype appeared a few times. Mismatch with germline at one junction end may stem from a read error. V gene TRBV5-1 combines with J gene TRBJ1-1; D is perhaps TRBD1 (5 bases). The CDR3 has 14 amino acids. CDR1 and CDR2 (germline): SGHRS, YFSETQ. The CDR3 DNA sequence: TGCGCCAGCAGCCAGTTTGAGGGGAGCACTGGAGCTTTCTTT. Translating gives CASSQFEGSTGAFF.

The table lists this clonotype with a few counts. V gene TRBV27 combines with J gene TRBJ2-1, with D uncertain. V shed 8 bases and J shed 7 bases, with 9 bases lying between them. Looked up from germline, CDR1 is MNHEY and CDR2 is SMNVEV (reference sequence). The CDR3 runs 11 residues. The DNA for the CDR3 is TGTGCCAGCGAGAAATATAATGAGCAGTTCTTC. Its translation: CASEKYNEQFF.

The chain uses TRBV27 and TRBJ2-1, with 13 bases matching TRBD2. Trimming cost V 0 bases and J 15 bases; bases outside gene matches: 5. CDR3 length: 14 amino acids. Germline V gene sequence: CDR1 MNHEY, CDR2 SMNVEV (reference sequence). The CDR3 DNA sequence: TGTGCCAGCAGTTTATCGACTAGCGGGAGGCCGCCGTTCTTC. It codes for CASSLSTSGRPPFF.

The V call is TRBV12-3 or TRBV12-4, the J call TRBJ1-3; unclear D gene. This CDR3 is 16 amino acids long. The V and J ends lost 3 bases and 0 bases respectively, with 12 bases between them. CDR3 sequence (DNA): TGTGCCAGCAGTTTTTTAAAGGGCGGCTCTGGAAACACCATATATTTT. Translated, it gives CASSFLKGGSGNTIYF.

This clonotype showed up just a few times. The V call is TRBV14, the J call TRBJ2-1, with D tentatively TRBD1 (6 bases). The CDR3 extends over 15 amino acids. The germline V gene encodes CDR1 SGHDN and CDR2 FVKESK. The V and J ends lost 4 bases and 3 bases respectively, with 13 bases between them. The CDR3: CASSPLDSVYNEQFF. Here the CDR3 DNA reads TGTGCCAGCAGCCCGTTGGACAGCGTCTACAATGAGCAGTTCTTC.

At least ten counts were recorded for this clonotype. The V gene is TRBV6-1, the J gene TRBJ2-7; 8 bases fit TRBD1. This CDR3 spans 19 amino acids. V was clipped by 3 bases and J by 1 base; unmatched bases: 17. Germline V CDR1 and CDR2: MNHNS, SASEGT. CDR3 region: CASSDTSGRQGARSYEQYF. The CDR3 coding sequence is TGTGCCAGCAGTGATACCAGCGGTCGGCAGGGGGCACGGTCCTACGAGCAGTACTTC.

At least ten counts were recorded for this clonotype. This chain uses TRBV28 with TRBJ1-2; TRBD1 might be the D (5 bases). Germline lookup yields CDR1 MDHEN and CDR2 SYDVKM. The V end was cut by 5 bases, the J end by 4 bases, with 17 bases between. This CDR3 is built from 15 residues. CDR3 in amino acids: CASSPGQGISYGYTF. The CDR3 bases are TGTGCCAGCAGTCCAGGTCAGGGTATTTCCTATGGCTACACCTTC.

This clonotype was recorded at least ten times. The chain combines TRBV11-2 with TRBJ1-1; D call uncertain. V lost 0 bases, J lost 1 base, and 9 bases lay in between. The CDR3 sequence is 15 residues long. The V gene's germline CDR1 is SGHAT and CDR2 FQNNGV. The CDR3 spells CASSLDLWANTEAFF. The CDR3 bases are TGTGCCAGCAGCTTAGATTTGTGGGCGAACACTGAAGCTTTCTTT. Full variable domain (rest looked up from reference TRBV11-2 and TRBJ1-1): EAGVAQSPRYKIIEKRQSVAFWCNPISGHATLYWYQQILGQGPKLLIQFQNNGVVDDSQLPKDRFSAERLKGVDSTLKIQPAKLEDSAVYLCASSLDLWANTEAFFGQGTRLTVV.

This clonotype has a count of ten or more. The genes are TRBV27 and TRBJ2-3; D is possibly TRBD1 (5 bases). This CDR3 is 15 amino acids long. V was trimmed by 1 base and J by 3 bases, leaving 11 bases between them. Germline CDR1 MNHEY, CDR2 SMNVEV (reference sequence). The CDR3 DNA reads as TGTGCCAGCAGTTTATTGCCAGGGATGACAGATACGCAGTATTTT. This encodes CASSLLPGMTDTQYF.

This clonotype was counted at least ten times. The genes are TRBV20-1 and TRBJ2-7, with D perhaps assigned TRBD1 or TRBD2 (5 bases each). V was shortened by 3 bases and J by 0 bases, with 12 bases between the two germline ends. CDR1 is DFQATT and CDR2 is SNEGSKA in the germline V gene (reference sequence). The CDR3 covers 14 residues. CDR3 region: CSASRDPNSYEQYF. DNA for the CDR3: TGCAGTGCTAGCCGGGACCCCAACTCCTACGAGCAGTACTTC.

This clonotype was detected ten times or more. The genes are TRBV5-1 and TRBJ2-1, with TRBD2 identical over 8 bases. Germline CDR1 is SGHRS and CDR2 is YFSETQ. The CDR3 runs 16 residues. The V and J ends lost 2 bases and 4 bases, in that order; junction bases with no gene match: 8. The CDR3 DNA sequence: TGCGCCAGCAGCTTTACCACTAGCGGCCCTTACAATGAGCAGTTCTTC. It yields the protein CASSFTTSGPYNEQFF.

This clonotype appeared many times. The chain uses TRBV20-1 and TRBJ2-5; TRBD2 matches 9 bases. This CDR3 spans 16 amino acids. V shed 0 bases and J 2 bases; nucleotides not matched to a gene: 7. In germline, CDR1 is DFQATT, CDR2 SNEGSKA (reference sequence). The CDR3 protein is CSARDFRLAAQETQYF. The CDR3 nucleotides read TGCAGTGCTAGAGATTTTCGACTAGCGGCACAAGAGACCCAGTACTTC.

This clonotype was seen ten or more times. The V gene is TRBV20-1, the J gene TRBJ2-2, with no clear D. The length of the CDR3 is 12 residues. V was clipped by 1 base and J by 8 bases, with 8 bases between them. Germline V gene data show CDR1 as DFQATT and CDR2 as SNEGSKA (reference sequence). Here the CDR3 DNA reads TGCAGTGCTAGAGGGACCATGGGGGAGCTGTTTTTT. Translated, it gives CSARGTMGELFF.

This CDR3 is CASSQGILNDEQFF. CDR3 DNA: TGCGCCAGCAGCCAAGGGATATTAAACGATGAGCAGTTCTTC. This chain connects TRBV4-3 to TRBJ2-1; D not certain. The length of the CDR3 is 14 residues. Germline V gives CDR1 LGHNA, CDR2 YSLEER. The germline V and J ends were trimmed by 1 base and 8 bases, with 12 bases remaining between them.

In its sample, this clonotype was seen a few times. The V and J genes are TRBV10-3 and TRBJ1-3; 7 nucleotides agree with TRBD1. Looked up from germline, CDR1 is ENHRY and CDR2 is SYGVKD. Trimming took 3 bases from V and 0 from J; bases not matched to a gene: 2. This CDR3 is 15 amino acids long. The CDR3 DNA sequence: TGTGCCATCAGTGATGGACAGGTCTCTGGAAACACCATATATTTT. This gives the protein CAISDGQVSGNTIYF.

This clonotype has just a few counts. V and J are TRBV6-4 and TRBJ2-2, with D uncertain. V was cut by 0 bases and J by 3 bases, with 5 bases left in between. Germline CDR1 reads MRHNA; CDR2 reads SNTAGT. The CDR3 is made up of 14 amino acids. This CDR3 reads CASSDSPDTGELFF. CDR3 sequence (DNA): TGTGCCAGCAGTGACTCCCCGGACACCGGGGAGCTGTTTTTT.

This clonotype has at least ten counts. The chain has TRBV5-1 and TRBJ2-3, with D tentatively TRBD2 (6 bases). CDR1 and CDR2 from the germline V gene are SGHRS and YFSETQ. The CDR3 has 15 amino acids. V lost 5 bases, J lost 2 bases, and 15 bases lay in between. The CDR3 DNA reads TGCGCCAGCAGGACCGAAGGGACTGACACAGATACGCAGTATTTT. Translated, it gives CASRTEGTDTDTQYF.

The J gene is TRBJ2-1, the V gene TRBV19, with TRBD1 identical over 10 bases. The J segment lost 9 bases and the V segment lost 5 bases, leaving 7 bases of the junction unmatched. CDR3 size: 14 residues. Germline V gene sequence: CDR1 LNHDA, CDR2 SQIVND (reference sequence). The CDR3 sequence: CASSYRDRGAEQFF. DNA for the CDR3: TGTGCCAGTAGTTACCGGGACAGGGGAGCTGAGCAGTTCTTC.

This clonotype occurred a few times. The V call is TRBV4-3, the J call TRBJ2-7; 9 bases are a match to TRBD2. From germline, CDR1 is LGHNA and CDR2 YSLEER. The CDR3 is made up of 15 amino acids. With 4 bases clipped from V and 3 bases from J, the junction kept 7 bases outside the gene matches. The CDR3 here is CASSLSPSGIYEQYF. The CDR3 DNA reads as TGCGCCAGCAGCCTATCACCTAGCGGGATCTACGAGCAGTACTTC.

This clonotype appeared many times. This chain uses TRBV7-8 with TRBJ2-5, with 12 bases aligning to TRBD2. Germline lookup yields CDR1 SGHVS and CDR2 FQNEAQ. CDR3 length: 13 residues. With 0 bases clipped from V and 13 bases from J, the junction kept 3 bases outside the gene matches. The CDR3 coding sequence is TGTGCCAGCAGCTTAGCGCTAGCGGGAGGGTGGTACTTC. It is translated as CASSLALAGGWYF.